These T cell receptor beta chains were read from a single sample in a study of shared clonotypes between healthy human individuals. Repertoires were generated with immunoSEQ multiplex PCR, while TCRdb's copy carries only in-frame clones and drops some. The table has a few million clones, just under 95% seen once. Sequencing was carried out using naive CD4+ T cells from PBMCs. These receptors were taken from a man younger than 35 in good health. Some clones in this sample may be carry-over from other donors' samples. Each CDR3 is given without its conserved first and last residue.

j_call: TRBJ1-4; v_call: TRBV6-6; cdr3_aa: ASSRLGEKLF
j_call: TRBJ2-7; v_call: TRBV10-1; cdr3_aa: ASSESSPPYEQY
j_call: TRBJ2-3; v_call: TRBV5-4; cdr3_aa: ASSGADTQY
j_call: TRBJ2-5; v_call: TRBV5-1; cdr3_aa: ASSPGLAGRRETQY
j_call: TRBJ2-3; v_call: TRBV27; cdr3_aa: ASSFLFRGDTQY
j_call: TRBJ1-2; v_call: TRBV28; cdr3_aa: ASSYGERGYT
j_call: TRBJ1-5; v_call: TRBV19; cdr3_aa: ASSIETGGRNQPQH
j_call: TRBJ1-2; v_call: TRBV6-1; cdr3_aa: ASRGQEYYGYT
j_call: TRBJ2-1; v_call: TRBV7-9; cdr3_aa: ASSFRNEGTGDWENEQF
j_call: TRBJ1-1; v_call: TRBV7-2; cdr3_aa: ASSSGQGGDTEAF
j_call: TRBJ2-1; v_call: TRBV2; cdr3_aa: ASGELAGRNEQF
j_call: TRBJ2-2; v_call: TRBV25-1; cdr3_aa: ASSGGKPGRPNTGELF
j_call: TRBJ2-3; v_call: TRBV11-3; cdr3_aa: ASSLEWSDTQY
j_call: TRBJ2-2; v_call: TRBV7-8; cdr3_aa: ASSLEVQATGELF
j_call: TRBJ2-2; v_call: TRBV7-9; cdr3_aa: ASSLQGSANTGELF
j_call: TRBJ1-3; v_call: TRBV5-1; cdr3_aa: ASSLLAGPGNTIY
j_call: TRBJ2-3; v_call: TRBV5-6; cdr3_aa: ASSWPQGGSTDTQY
j_call: TRBJ2-2; v_call: TRBV19; cdr3_aa: ASRGRGRNTGELF
j_call: TRBJ2-7; v_call: TRBV7-2; cdr3_aa: ASSTGGRTYEQY
j_call: TRBJ2-7; v_call: TRBV27; cdr3_aa: ASSLKGGVYEQY
j_call: TRBJ1-4; v_call: TRBV18; cdr3_aa: ASSRSPNEKLF
j_call: TRBJ1-5; v_call: TRBV28; cdr3_aa: ASKTGNQPQH
j_call: TRBJ1-4; v_call: TRBV19; cdr3_aa: ASSFRGEKLF
j_call: TRBJ2-5; v_call: TRBV5-1; cdr3_aa: ASSLVGQAYQETQY
j_call: TRBJ2-7; v_call: TRBV5-1; cdr3_aa: ASSLAGQPYEQY
j_call: TRBJ2-2; v_call: TRBV29-1; cdr3_aa: SVGSTNTGELF
j_call: TRBJ2-5; v_call: TRBV9; cdr3_aa: ASSVGDSYQETQY
j_call: TRBJ2-3; v_call: TRBV27; cdr3_aa: ASSRKQGSTDTQY
j_call: TRBJ2-3; v_call: TRBV5-4; cdr3_aa: ASSSPGVYSTDTQY